This T cell receptor beta chain was sequenced during a study of vaccination effects on CD4 cells after COVID-19. Regarding the study as a whole: Early post-infection timepoints were missing from the study, which also had few convalescent patients.

Details on this clone: The antigen remains unidentified.

The data were produced by immunoSEQ multiplex PCR, yet TCRdb's version contains in-frame clones alone and is incomplete. The repertoire holds tens of thousands of clones, with 70% to 80% as singletons. Germline V gene lookup returns CDR1 MNHEY and CDR2 SMNVEV (reference sequence). Unmatched junction bases numbered 11, after V lost 2 bases and J lost 0 bases. The CDR3 has 18 residues. Antigen-specific CD4+ T cell clonotypes were called by their expansion after viral peptide-pool culture in ViraFEST. Cultured cells yielded isolated CD4+ T cells after approximately nine days. Each participant was given two doses of one vaccine (BNT162b2 or mRNA-1273).

The sequenced sample was CD4+ T cells from PBMCs cultured with HCoV-229E spike peptides, obtained after COVID-19 vaccination. The chain has TRBV27 and TRBJ2-7; TRBD1 aligns across 9 bases. This receptor was obtained from a human donor who received a COVID-19 vaccine. Written as DNA, the CDR3 is TGTGCCAGCAGTTTACAAGGTGCCGGGACAGGGAGCTCCTACGAGCAGTACTTC. Amino acid sequence: CASSLQGAGTGSSYEQYF.